Listed below are T cell receptor beta chains from one sample, sequenced in a study of T cells expressing NK-cell markers. From its re-call of the 5' RACE reads, TCRdb lists each CDR3 protein once, without DNA. This listing includes about 460,000 distinct CDR3 sequences. Sequencing input: blood T cells: a sorted CD56 or NKG2C T cell subset, CD4+ or CD8+ T cells, or bulk PBMC T cells (not recorded which). The receptor set was obtained from a woman aged 45-65 years in good health. CDR3s include the opening cysteine and the closing phenylalanine or tryptophan. The order of the fields is J gene, V gene, CDR3 protein.

J gene: TRBJ2-3; V gene: TRBV27; CDR3 protein: CASSLSDTDTQYF
J gene: TRBJ1-5; V gene: TRBV20-1; CDR3 protein: CSASASGDSNQPQHF
J gene: TRBJ1-2; V gene: TRBV12-3/TRBV12-4; CDR3 protein: CASSLVVSHGYTF
J gene: TRBJ2-2; V gene: TRBV20-1; CDR3 protein: CSARDPRTSGRTRGTGELFF
J gene: TRBJ2-1; V gene: TRBV27; CDR3 protein: CASSGRRTGGYNEQFF
J gene: TRBJ1-2; V gene: TRBV12-5; CDR3 protein: CASGLTGARDGYTF
J gene: TRBJ2-3; V gene: TRBV20-1; CDR3 protein: CSALRRESGIKDTQYF
J gene: TRBJ2-7; V gene: TRBV6-5; CDR3 protein: CASKQYRVQNYEQYF
J gene: TRBJ1-2; V gene: TRBV29-1; CDR3 protein: CSVQSFYGYTF
J gene: TRBJ2-1; V gene: TRBV6-6; CDR3 protein: CASTSQIFSSYNEQFF
J gene: TRBJ2-2; V gene: TRBV5-4; CDR3 protein: CASSFAPNTGELFF
J gene: TRBJ2-7; V gene: TRBV14; CDR3 protein: CASSQGTSGGKQYF
J gene: TRBJ1-2; V gene: TRBV9; CDR3 protein: CASSVGTGTNYGYTF
J gene: TRBJ2-5; V gene: TRBV13; CDR3 protein: CASSLGPKRETQYF
J gene: TRBJ1-1; V gene: TRBV10-1; CDR3 protein: CASSTTGGRSEAFF
J gene: TRBJ1-3; V gene: TRBV11-2; CDR3 protein: CASSLLRGQGRNTIYF
J gene: TRBJ2-7; V gene: TRBV5-5; CDR3 protein: CASSYSGRNDEQYF
J gene: TRBJ2-3; V gene: TRBV11-3; CDR3 protein: CASSLMTLYTDTQYF
J gene: TRBJ2-1; V gene: TRBV5-1; CDR3 protein: CASSTLGEAYNEQFF
J gene: TRBJ1-4; V gene: TRBV6-5; CDR3 protein: CASRGAGGSREKLFF
J gene: TRBJ2-1; V gene: TRBV25-1; CDR3 protein: CASSPPGIGEQFF
J gene: TRBJ2-5; V gene: TRBV28; CDR3 protein: CASSLELGWETQYF
J gene: TRBJ1-2; V gene: TRBV4-1; CDR3 protein: CASSQGRGDSYFGGYTF
J gene: TRBJ2-2; V gene: TRBV18; CDR3 protein: CASSPSGGPNTGELFF
J gene: TRBJ2-1; V gene: TRBV20-1; CDR3 protein: CSARAFGREGGEQFF
J gene: TRBJ2-1; V gene: TRBV7-8; CDR3 protein: CASSLAPSAGINEQFF
J gene: TRBJ2-3; V gene: TRBV6-5; CDR3 protein: CASSLTRPDTQYF
J gene: TRBJ2-1; V gene: TRBV18; CDR3 protein: CASSPQSDTEQFF
J gene: TRBJ1-2; V gene: TRBV5-1; CDR3 protein: CASSAPGGTNYGYTF
J gene: TRBJ2-3; V gene: TRBV9; CDR3 protein: CASNKLATSTDTQYF
J gene: TRBJ2-3; V gene: TRBV14; CDR3 protein: CASSQAPGNPPWYF
J gene: TRBJ2-4; V gene: TRBV12-5; CDR3 protein: CASALGGTGEAKNIQYF
J gene: TRBJ1-3; V gene: TRBV9; CDR3 protein: CASSKQTGTRFISGNTIYF
J gene: TRBJ2-1; V gene: TRBV18; CDR3 protein: CASSSPNRGPEQFF
J gene: TRBJ2-7; V gene: TRBV6-1; CDR3 protein: CASSARGRKSYEQYF
J gene: TRBJ2-4; V gene: TRBV27; CDR3 protein: CASSPQGLNIQYF
J gene: TRBJ2-5; V gene: TRBV27; CDR3 protein: CASSPLRADGETQYF
J gene: TRBJ1-1; V gene: TRBV5-1; CDR3 protein: CASSLLPGQGLMNTEAFF
J gene: TRBJ2-4; V gene: TRBV6-2/TRBV6-3; CDR3 protein: CASSRVDRLAKNIQYF
J gene: TRBJ1-4; V gene: TRBV15; CDR3 protein: CATRPEPSTNEKLFF
J gene: TRBJ2-5; V gene: TRBV5-1; CDR3 protein: CASALQTSGQETQYF
J gene: TRBJ1-1; V gene: TRBV11-2; CDR3 protein: CASSLGLGVGTEAFF
J gene: TRBJ2-6; V gene: TRBV12-3/TRBV12-4; CDR3 protein: CASSPLGRSSGANVLTF
J gene: TRBJ2-1; V gene: TRBV6-5; CDR3 protein: CASRSTRPYNEQFF
J gene: TRBJ1-6; V gene: TRBV27; CDR3 protein: CASTLISSYNSPLHF
J gene: TRBJ2-1; V gene: TRBV5-1; CDR3 protein: CASSPVGQLSYNEQFF
J gene: TRBJ2-1; V gene: TRBV11-3; CDR3 protein: CASSPLVSLIEFF
J gene: TRBJ2-7; V gene: TRBV7-9; CDR3 protein: CASSLPLGLAEALYEQYF
J gene: TRBJ2-1; V gene: TRBV11-2; CDR3 protein: CASSFGASAYNEQFF
J gene: TRBJ1-1; V gene: TRBV10-3; CDR3 protein: CAIRIDVNTEAFF
J gene: TRBJ2-3; V gene: TRBV7-9; CDR3 protein: CASSLAGTGGNTDTQYF
J gene: TRBJ2-7; V gene: TRBV5-5; CDR3 protein: CASSLVGGMRYEQYF
J gene: TRBJ2-1; V gene: TRBV28; CDR3 protein: CASSLVSWSSGSYNEQFF
J gene: TRBJ1-4; V gene: TRBV6-1; CDR3 protein: CASSDGPGGEKLFF
J gene: TRBJ1-4; V gene: TRBV6-5; CDR3 protein: CASSAVLGNEKLFF
J gene: TRBJ2-1; V gene: TRBV5-1; CDR3 protein: CASSSLGNEQFF
J gene: TRBJ2-3; V gene: TRBV5-1; CDR3 protein: CASSLDGSGSTDTQYF